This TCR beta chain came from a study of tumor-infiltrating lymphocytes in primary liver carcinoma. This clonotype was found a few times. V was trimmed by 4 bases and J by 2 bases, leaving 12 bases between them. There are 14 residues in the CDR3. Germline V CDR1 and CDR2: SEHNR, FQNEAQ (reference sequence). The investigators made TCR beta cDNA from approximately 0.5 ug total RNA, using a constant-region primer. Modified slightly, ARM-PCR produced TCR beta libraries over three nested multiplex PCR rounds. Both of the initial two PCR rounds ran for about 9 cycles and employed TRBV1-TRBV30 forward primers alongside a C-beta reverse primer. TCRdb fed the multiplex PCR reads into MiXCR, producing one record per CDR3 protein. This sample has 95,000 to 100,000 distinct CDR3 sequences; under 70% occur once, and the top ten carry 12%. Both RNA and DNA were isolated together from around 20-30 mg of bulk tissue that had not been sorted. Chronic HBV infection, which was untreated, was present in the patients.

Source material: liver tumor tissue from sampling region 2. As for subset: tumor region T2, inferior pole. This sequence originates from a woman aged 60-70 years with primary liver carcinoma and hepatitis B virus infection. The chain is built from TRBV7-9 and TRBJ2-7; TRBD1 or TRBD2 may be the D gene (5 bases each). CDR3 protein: CASSSTEGTYEQYF. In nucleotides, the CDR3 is TGTGCCAGCAGCTCGACAGAGGGGACCTACGAGCAGTACTTC.